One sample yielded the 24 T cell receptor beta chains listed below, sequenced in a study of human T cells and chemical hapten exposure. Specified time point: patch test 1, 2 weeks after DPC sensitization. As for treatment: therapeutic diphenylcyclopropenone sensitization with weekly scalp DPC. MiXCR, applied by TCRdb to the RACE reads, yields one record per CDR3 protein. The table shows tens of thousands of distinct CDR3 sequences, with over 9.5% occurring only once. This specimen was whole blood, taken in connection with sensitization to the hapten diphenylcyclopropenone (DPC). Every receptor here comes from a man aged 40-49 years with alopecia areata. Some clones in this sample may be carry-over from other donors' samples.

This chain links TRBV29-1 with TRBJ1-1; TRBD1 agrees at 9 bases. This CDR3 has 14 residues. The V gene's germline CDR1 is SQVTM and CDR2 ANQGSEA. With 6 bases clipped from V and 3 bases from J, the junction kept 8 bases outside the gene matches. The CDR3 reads CSVHEWTGDTEAFF. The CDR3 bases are TGCAGCGTCCACGAGTGGACAGGGGACACTGAAGCTTTCTTT.

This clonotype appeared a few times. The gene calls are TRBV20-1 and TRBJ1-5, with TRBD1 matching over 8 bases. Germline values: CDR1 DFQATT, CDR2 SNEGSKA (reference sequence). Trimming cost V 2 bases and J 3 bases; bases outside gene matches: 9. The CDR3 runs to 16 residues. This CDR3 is CSARRSQGAYNQPQHF. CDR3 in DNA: TGCAGTGCTAGACGGTCTCAGGGGGCTTACAATCAGCCCCAGCATTTT.

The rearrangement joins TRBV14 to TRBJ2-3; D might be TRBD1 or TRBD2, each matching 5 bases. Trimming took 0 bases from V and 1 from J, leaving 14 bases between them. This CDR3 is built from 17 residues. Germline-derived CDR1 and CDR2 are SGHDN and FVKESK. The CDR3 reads CASSQDPPGRGTDTQYF. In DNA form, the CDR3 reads TGTGCCAGCAGCCAAGACCCCCCAGGGAGAGGCACAGATACGCAGTATTTT.

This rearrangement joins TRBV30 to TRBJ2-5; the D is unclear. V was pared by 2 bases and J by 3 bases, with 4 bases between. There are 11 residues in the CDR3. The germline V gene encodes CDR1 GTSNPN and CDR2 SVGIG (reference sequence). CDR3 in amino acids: CAWSSKETQYF. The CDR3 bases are TGTGCCTGGAGTTCCAAAGAGACCCAGTACTTC.

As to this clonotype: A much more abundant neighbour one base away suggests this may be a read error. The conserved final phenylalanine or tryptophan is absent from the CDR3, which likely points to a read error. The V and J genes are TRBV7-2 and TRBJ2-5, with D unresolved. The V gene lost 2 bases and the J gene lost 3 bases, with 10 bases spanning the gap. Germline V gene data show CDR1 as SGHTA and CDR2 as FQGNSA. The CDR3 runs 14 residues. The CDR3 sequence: CASSLSVKEETQYS. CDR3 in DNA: TGTGCCAGCAGCTTATCAGTGAAGGAAGAGACCCAGTACTCC.

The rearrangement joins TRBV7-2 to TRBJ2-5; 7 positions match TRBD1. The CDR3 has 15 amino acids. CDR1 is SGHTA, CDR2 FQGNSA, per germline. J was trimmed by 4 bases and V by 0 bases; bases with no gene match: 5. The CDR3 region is CASSLANRGGETQYF. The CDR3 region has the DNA TGTGCCAGCAGCTTAGCTAACAGGGGTGGAGAGACCCAGTACTTC.

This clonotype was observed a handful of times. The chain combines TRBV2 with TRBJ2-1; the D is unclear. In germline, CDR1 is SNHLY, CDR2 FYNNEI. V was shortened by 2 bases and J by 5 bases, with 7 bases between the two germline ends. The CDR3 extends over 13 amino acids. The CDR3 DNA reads TGTGCCAGCAGTGAAAGCTGGAACAATGAGCAGTTCTTC. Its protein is CASSESWNNEQFF.

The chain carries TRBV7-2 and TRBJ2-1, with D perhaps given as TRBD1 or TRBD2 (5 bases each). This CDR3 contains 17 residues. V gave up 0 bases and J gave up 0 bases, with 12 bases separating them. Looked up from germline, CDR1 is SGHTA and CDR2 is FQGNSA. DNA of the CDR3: TGTGCCAGCAGCTTAGCACGGGACCGTAGCTCCTACAATGAGCAGTTCTTC. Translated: CASSLARDRSSYNEQFF.

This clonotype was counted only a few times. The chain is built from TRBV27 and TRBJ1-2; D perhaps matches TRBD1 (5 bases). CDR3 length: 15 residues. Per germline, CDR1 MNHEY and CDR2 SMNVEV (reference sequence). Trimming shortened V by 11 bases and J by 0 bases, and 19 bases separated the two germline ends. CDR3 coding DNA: TGTGCCTCCTCCGGGGCTGAAACTCCTAACTATGGCTACACCTTC. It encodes CASSGAETPNYGYTF.

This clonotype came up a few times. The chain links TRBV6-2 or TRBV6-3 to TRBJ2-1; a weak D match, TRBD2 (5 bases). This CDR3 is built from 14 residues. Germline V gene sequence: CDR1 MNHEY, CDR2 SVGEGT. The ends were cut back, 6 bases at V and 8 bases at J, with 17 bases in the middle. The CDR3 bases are TGTGCCAGCAGGACGGACTGGAAGTTAGATGAGCAGTTCTTC. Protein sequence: CASRTDWKLDEQFF.

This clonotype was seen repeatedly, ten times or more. CDR3 protein: CASSVGTSGPYF. The CDR3, as DNA: TGTGCCAGCAGCGTAGGGACTAGCGGGCCTTACTTC. The V gene is TRBV7-2, the J gene TRBJ2-7; TRBD2 agrees at 12 bases. V lost 5 bases and J lost 13; bases outside the gene matches: 6. Germline V CDR1 and CDR2: SGHTA, FQGNSA. The CDR3 runs 12 residues.

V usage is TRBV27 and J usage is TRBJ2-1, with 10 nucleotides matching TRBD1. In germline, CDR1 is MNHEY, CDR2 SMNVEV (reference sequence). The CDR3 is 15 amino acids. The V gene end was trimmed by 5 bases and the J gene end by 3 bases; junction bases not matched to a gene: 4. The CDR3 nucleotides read TGTGCCAGCAGTATCGGGACAGGGGTCTACAATGAGCAGTTCTTC. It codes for CASSIGTGVYNEQFF.

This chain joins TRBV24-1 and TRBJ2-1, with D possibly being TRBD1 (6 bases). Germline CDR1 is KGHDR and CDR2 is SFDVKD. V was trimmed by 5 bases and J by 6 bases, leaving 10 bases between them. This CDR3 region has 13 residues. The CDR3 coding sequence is TGTGCCACCAGTGTGGGGGCCAGCAATGAGCAGTTCTTC. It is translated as CATSVGASNEQFF.

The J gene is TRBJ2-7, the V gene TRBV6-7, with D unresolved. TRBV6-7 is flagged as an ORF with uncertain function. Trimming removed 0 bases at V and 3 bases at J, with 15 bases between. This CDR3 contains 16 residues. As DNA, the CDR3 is TGTGCCAGCAGTTACTCCCCGCTAGTGTTTTGCTACGAGCAGTACGTC. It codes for CASSYSPLVFCYEQYV.

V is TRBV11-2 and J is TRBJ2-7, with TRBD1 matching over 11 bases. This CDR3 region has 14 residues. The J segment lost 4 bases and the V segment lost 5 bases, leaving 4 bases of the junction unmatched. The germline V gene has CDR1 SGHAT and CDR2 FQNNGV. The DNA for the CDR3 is TGTGCCAGCAGCCACCGGGACAGGGGGTACGAGCAGTACGTC. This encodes CASSHRDRGYEQYV.

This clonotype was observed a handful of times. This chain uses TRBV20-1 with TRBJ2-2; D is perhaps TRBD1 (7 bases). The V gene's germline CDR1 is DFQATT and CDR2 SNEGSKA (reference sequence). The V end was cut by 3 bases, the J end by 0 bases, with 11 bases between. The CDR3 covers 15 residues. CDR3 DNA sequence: TGCAGTGCTAGGGCGGGACAGCCGAACACCGGGGAGCTGTTTTTT. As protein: CSARAGQPNTGELFF.

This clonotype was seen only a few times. The CDR3 here is CASSGQIPTEAFF. The CDR3 nucleotides are TGTGCCAGCAGTGGACAGATTCCCACTGAAGCTTTCTTT. This chain connects TRBV12-3 or TRBV12-4 to TRBJ1-1; D is perhaps TRBD1 (6 bases). The V gene lost 5 bases and the J gene lost 4 bases, with 11 bases spanning the gap. This CDR3 region has 13 residues.

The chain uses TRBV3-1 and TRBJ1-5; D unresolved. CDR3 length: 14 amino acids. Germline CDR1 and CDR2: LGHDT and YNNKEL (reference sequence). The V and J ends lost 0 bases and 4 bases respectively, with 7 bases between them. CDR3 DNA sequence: TGTGCCAGCAGCCAAGAAAGGGCTAATCAGCCCCAGCATTTT. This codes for CASSQERANQPQHF.

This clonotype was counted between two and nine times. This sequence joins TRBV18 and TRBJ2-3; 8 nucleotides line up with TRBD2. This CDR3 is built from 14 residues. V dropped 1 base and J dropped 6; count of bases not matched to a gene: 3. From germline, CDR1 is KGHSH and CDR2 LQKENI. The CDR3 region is CASSPLAGTDTQYF. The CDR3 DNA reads TGTGCCAGCTCACCACTAGCGGGAACGGATACGCAGTATTTT.

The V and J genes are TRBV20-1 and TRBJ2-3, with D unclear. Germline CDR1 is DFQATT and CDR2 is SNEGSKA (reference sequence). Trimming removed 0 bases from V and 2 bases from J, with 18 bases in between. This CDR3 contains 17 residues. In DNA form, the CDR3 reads TGCAGTGCTAGAGATCAGGCTAGTAGCTTCGCCACAGATACGCAGTATTTT. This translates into CSARDQASSFATDTQYF.

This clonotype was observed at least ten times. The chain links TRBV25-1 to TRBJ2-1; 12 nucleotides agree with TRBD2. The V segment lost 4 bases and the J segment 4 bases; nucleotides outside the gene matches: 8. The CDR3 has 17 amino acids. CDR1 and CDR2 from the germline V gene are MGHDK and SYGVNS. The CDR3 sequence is CASSGTGTSGSYNEQFF. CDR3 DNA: TGTGCCAGCAGTGGAACCGGGACTAGCGGGTCTTACAATGAGCAGTTCTTC.

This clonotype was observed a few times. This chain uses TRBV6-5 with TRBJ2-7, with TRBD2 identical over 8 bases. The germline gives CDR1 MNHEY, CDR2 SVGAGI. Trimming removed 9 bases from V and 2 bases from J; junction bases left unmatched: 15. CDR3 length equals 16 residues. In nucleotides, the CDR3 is TGTGCCAGGCAGGATCAGCGGGGGAGGGTTCCCTACGAGCAGTACGTC. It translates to CARQDQRGRVPYEQYV.

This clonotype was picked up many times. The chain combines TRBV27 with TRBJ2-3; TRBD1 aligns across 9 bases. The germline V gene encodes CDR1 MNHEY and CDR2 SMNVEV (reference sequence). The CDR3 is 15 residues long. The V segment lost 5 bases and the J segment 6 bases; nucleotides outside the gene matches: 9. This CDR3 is CASSPGTGPWDTQYF. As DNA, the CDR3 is TGTGCCAGCAGTCCTGGGACAGGGCCCTGGGATACGCAGTATTTT.

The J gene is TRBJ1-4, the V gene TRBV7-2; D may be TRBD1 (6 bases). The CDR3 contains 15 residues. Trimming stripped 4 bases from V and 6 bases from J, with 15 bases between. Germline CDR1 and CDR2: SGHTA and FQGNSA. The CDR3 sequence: CASSSFGGGYEKLFF. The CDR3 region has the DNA TGTGCCAGCAGCTCCTTCGGGGGCGGCTATGAAAAACTGTTTTTT.